This T cell receptor beta chain stems from a study of T cell responses to AZD1222 COVID-19 vaccine. Study background: It was second doses at about 4 or about 12 weeks that were pooled. Broader study findings: The number of AZD1222 recipients seropositive at baseline was only five to seven.

The ends were cut back, 10 bases at V and 8 bases at J, with 11 bases in the middle. The CDR3 has 11 residues. Sequencing used immunoSEQ multiplex PCR; TCRdb keeps in-frame clones, though not all of them. The repertoire includes about 96,000 clones, roughly nine tenths of them detected once, and approximately 30% sits in the top ten. As concerns this clone: Its antigen is undetermined.

The J gene is TRBJ1-4, the V gene TRBV12-3 or TRBV12-4; D is undetermined. Sample: peripheral blood, taken on day 0 of AZD1222 vaccination. This receptor was identified in an adult in good health. The chain's CDR3 is CATRSSEKLFF. CDR3 nucleotide sequence: TGTGCCACCCGGTCAAGCGAAAAACTGTTTTTT.